The entry below describes one T cell receptor (beta chain). This clone has just a few counts. There is no known antigen for this receptor. No qualities accompany the bases; no much larger clone lies one base away. V and J are truncated by 6 bases and 0 bases respectively, leaving an intervening sequence of 8 bases. The CDR3 runs 14 amino acids, cysteine and phenylalanine included. The kept DNA is CDR3 alone, 42 bases in frame from the first base. The germline V gene (reference sequence) yields LNHDA for CDR1 and SQIVND for CDR2. Libraries were constructed by the immunoSEQ multiplex PCR assay. This immuneACCESS table, as held by TCRdb, lists in-frame sequences with V and J called but not all clones. Of the missing ones, under half trace to an unresolved V gene in checked studies; the others have no known cause. Present in this sample are 83,000 or so clones, 75% to 90% of which were seen just once. The ten largest account for roughly 0.8% of the sample.

The sample originates from a study of radiotherapy plus CTLA-4 blockade in lung cancer (dated by TCRdb to 2016 to 2018). For context, the study as a whole: Among enrolled patients, under 20% had an objective response and 25% to 40% reached disease control.

The study tested focal radiation therapy combined with CTLA-4 blockade (ipilimumab) in patients with chemo-refractory metastatic non-small-cell lung cancer. Results and caveats for the whole study, not just this receptor: Early dynamic changes in blood T cell clones, together with increased serum interferon-beta after radiation, were reported as the strongest predictors of response. After treatment with radiotherapy and ipilimumab, TCR clones that originated in tumors expanded in peripheral blood.

The clonotype comes from a human donor with non-small cell lung cancer who had stable disease on radiotherapy plus ipilimumab. Source: peripheral blood, taken from a patient treated with radiotherapy plus ipilimumab. This chain joins TRBV19 to TRBJ2-2; the D gene is perhaps TRBD1, from 5 matching bases. The sequenced DNA: TGTGCCAGTAGGAGGACATCGAACACCGGGGAGCTGTTTTTT. Translated, this is CASRRTSNTGELFF.